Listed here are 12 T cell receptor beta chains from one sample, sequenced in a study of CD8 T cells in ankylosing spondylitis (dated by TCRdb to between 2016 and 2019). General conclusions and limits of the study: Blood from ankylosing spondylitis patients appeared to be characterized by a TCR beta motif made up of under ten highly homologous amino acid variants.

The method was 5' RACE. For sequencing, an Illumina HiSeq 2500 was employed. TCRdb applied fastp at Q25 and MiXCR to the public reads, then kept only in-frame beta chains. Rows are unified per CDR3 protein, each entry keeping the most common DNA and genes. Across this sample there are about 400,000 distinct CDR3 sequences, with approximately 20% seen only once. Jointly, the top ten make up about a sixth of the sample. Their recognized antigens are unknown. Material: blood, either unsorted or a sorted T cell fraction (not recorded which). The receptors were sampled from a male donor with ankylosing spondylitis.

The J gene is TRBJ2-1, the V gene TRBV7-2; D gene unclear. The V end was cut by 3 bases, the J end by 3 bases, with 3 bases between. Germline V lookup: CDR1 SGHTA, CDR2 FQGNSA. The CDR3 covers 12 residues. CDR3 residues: CASSLYYNEQFF. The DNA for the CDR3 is TGTGCCAGCAGCTTGTACTACAATGAGCAGTTCTTC.

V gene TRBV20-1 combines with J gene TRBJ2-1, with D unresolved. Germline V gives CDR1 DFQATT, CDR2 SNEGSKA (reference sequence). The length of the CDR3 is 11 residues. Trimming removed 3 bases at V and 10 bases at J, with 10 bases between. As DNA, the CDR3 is TGCAGTGCTAGTCCGTACGGGGAGCAGTTCTTC. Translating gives CSASPYGEQFF.

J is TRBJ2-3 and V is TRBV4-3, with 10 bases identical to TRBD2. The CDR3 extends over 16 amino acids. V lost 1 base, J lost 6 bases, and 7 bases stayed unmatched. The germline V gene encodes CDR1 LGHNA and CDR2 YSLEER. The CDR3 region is CASSQVLAGAPDTQYF. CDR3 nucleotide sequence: TGCGCCAGCAGCCAAGTCCTAGCGGGAGCACCTGATACGCAGTATTTT.

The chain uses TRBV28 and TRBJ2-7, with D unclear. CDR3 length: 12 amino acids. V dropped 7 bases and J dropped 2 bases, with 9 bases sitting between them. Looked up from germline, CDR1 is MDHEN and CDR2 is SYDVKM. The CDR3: CASTGPTYEQYF. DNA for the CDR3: TGTGCCAGCACCGGGCCTACCTACGAGCAGTACTTC.

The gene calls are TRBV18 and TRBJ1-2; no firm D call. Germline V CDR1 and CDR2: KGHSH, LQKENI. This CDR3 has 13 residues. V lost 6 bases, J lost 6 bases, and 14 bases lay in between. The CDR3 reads CASSRARTDGYTF. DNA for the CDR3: TGTGCCAGCTCTCGAGCGCGGACTGATGGCTACACCTTC.

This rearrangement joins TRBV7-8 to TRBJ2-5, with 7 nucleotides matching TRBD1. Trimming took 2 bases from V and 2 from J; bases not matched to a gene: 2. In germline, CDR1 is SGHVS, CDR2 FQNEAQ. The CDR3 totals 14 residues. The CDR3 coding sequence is TGTGCCAGCAGCTTATCAGGGGGTCAAGAGACCCAGTACTTC. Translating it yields CASSLSGGQETQYF. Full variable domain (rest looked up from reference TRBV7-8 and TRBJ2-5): GAGVSQSPRYKVAKRGQDVALRCDPISGHVSLFWYQQALGQGPEFLTYFQNEAQLDKSGLPSDRFFAERPEGSVSTLKIQRTQQEDSAVYLCASSLSGGQETQYFGPGTRLLVL.

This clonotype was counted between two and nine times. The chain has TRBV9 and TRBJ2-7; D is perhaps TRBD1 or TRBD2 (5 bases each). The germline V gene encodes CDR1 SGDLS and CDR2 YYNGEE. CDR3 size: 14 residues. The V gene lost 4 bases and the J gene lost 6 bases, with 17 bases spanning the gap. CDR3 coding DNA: TGTGCCAGCAGCACCGGGGACCCCAGTCGCGAGCAGTACTTC. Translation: CASSTGDPSREQYF.

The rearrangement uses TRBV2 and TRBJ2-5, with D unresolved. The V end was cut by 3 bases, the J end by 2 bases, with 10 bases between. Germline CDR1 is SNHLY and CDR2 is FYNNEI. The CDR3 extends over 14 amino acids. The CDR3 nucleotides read TGTGCCAGCAGTGACACAACGGTTCAAGAGACCCAGTACTTC. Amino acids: CASSDTTVQETQYF.

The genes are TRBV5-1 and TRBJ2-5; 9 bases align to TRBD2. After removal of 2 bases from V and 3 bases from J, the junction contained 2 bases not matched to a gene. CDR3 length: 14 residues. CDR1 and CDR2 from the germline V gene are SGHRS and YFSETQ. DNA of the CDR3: TGCGCCAGCAGCTTTTCTAGCGGGGAAGAGACCCAGTACTTC. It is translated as CASSFSSGEETQYF.

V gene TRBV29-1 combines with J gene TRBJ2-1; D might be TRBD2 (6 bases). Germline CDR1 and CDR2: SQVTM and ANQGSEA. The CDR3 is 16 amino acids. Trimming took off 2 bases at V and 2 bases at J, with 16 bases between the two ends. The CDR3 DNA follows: TGCAGCGTTGAAAGTATGCGGGGAGAACCCTACAATGAGCAGTTCTTC. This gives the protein CSVESMRGEPYNEQFF.

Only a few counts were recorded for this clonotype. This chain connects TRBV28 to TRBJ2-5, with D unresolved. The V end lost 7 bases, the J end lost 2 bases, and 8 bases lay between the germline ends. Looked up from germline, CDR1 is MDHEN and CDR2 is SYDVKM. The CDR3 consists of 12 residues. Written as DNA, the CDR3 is TGTGCCAGCAAACCAGGTCAAGAGACCCAGTACTTC. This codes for CASKPGQETQYF.

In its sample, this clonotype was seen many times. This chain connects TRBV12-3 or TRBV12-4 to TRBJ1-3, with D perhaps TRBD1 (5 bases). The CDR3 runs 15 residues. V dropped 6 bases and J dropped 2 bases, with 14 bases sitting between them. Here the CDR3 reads CASSFDSPPGNTIYF. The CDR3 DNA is TGTGCCAGCAGCTTCGACAGCCCGCCTGGAAACACCATATATTTT.